The sequence of this TCR beta chain was determined in a study of blood T cell repertoires in COVID-19 (dated by TCRdb to about 2020). General notes on the study: Samples from collaborators originated in the United States, Italy and Spain and spanned both the acute and convalescent phases of COVID-19. The material from the prospective study consisted of cDNA or gDNA derived from T cells, B-cell-depleted T cells, or PBMCs. The dataset comprised deeply sampled blood TCRbeta repertoires from subjects exposed to, actively infected with, or recovered from COVID-19. A freely available public database, intended as a resource for researchers studying the immune response to SARS-CoV-2, is where the repertoires were released. The samples were drawn from two sources: the first 160 participants of the ongoing ImmuneRACE study, and 1,000 to 1,500 subjects contributed by 6 global collaborators. The sample metadata nearly always contained a de-identified subject ID, COVID-19 status, age in years and sex. HLA class I and class II types, where available, came from metadata supplied by the sample provider rather than from assay-based typing. What the authors observed across the whole study: The amount of clinical and demographic metadata varied by source and participant and was provided uncurated.

Each collaborating institution followed its own protocols to collect whole blood in K2EDTA tubes. For TCRbeta analysis, collaborators shipped samples as frozen whole blood, isolated PBMCs, or DNA extracted from either of those sample types. This clone was counted a single time. Its antigen is currently not known. No much larger clone exists at a distance of one base, and base qualities are not known. In the germline V gene, CDR1 corresponds to MNHEY and CDR2 to SVGAGI. Unmatched junction bases come to 6, with V trimmed by 0 bases and J by 8 bases. The CDR3 sequence holds 14 residues, the cysteine and phenylalanine included. Just CDR3 DNA is preserved here, 42 bases in frame from base 1. TCRbeta CDR3 regions were amplified from genomic DNA by means of the immunoSEQ Assay, a bias-controlled multiplex PCR. In the original analysis: The number of nucleated cells in each sample was estimated by amplification of reference gene primers within the assay. Sequence reads were collapsed and filtered to measure the absolute abundance of every unique TCRbeta CDR3 rearrangement. For each sample, productive Simpson clonality was calculated as the square root of Simpson's diversity index over productive rearrangements. Here the immuneACCESS table is served through TCRdb, limited to in-frame sequences with V and J called. Missing clones are a known gap in these copies; in checked studies unresolved V genes cover under half, and the rest lacks a known reason. V, J and clone size were drawn from that table, and D and trimming were deduced from the DNA. For this sample the table gives approximately 70,000 clones, of which around 93% were detected only once. The top ten clones comprise about 5% of the sample.

Rearrangement joined TRBV6-5 to TRBJ1-2, with 7 central nucleotides matching TRBD1. Material for sequencing was peripheral blood. The receptor was isolated from a woman between 55 and 75 years old with active COVID-19. The CDR3 is CASSYSRGPGGYTF. The DNA is TGTGCCAGCAGTTACTCGAGGGGGCCTGGAGGCTACACCTTC.